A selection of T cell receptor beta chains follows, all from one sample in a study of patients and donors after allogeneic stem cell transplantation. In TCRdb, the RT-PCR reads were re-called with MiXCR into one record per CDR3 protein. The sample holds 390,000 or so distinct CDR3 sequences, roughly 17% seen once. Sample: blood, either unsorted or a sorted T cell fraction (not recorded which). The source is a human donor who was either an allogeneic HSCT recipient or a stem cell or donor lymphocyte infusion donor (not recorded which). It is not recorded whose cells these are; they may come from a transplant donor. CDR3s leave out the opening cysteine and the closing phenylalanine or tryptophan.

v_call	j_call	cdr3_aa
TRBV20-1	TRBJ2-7	SARGVRDYEQY
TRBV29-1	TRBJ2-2	SVGTSGNGGELF
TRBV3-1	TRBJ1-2	ASSQVGRPGGGGYT
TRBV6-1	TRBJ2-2	ASSQRLVGIAGELF
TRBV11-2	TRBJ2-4	ASSSYSGGADKNIQY
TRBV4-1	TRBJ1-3	ASSRVLSSGNTIY
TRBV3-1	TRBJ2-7	ASSQETRFDPYEQY
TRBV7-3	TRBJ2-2	ASRSGVTGELF
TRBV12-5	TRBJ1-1	ASGLDGNTEAF
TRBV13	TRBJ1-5	ASSSQGGQPQH
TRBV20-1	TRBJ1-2	SARDSRGGHGYT
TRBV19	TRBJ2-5	AGRSTGGWETQY
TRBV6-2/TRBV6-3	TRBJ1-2	ASEWGPYGYT
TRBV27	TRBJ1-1	ASSLWGDMNTEAF
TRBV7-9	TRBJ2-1	ASTARLLTYNEQF
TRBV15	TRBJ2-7	ATLGPPAYEQY
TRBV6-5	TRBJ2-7	ASRTGNEQY
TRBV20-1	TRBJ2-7	SAQGLAGGSVGEQY
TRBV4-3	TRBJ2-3	ASSQVRGGSTDTQY
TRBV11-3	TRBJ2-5	ASSSRADKETQY
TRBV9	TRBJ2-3	ASSVAGKSDTQY
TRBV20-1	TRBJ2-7	SASSNYEQY
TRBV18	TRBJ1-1	ASSELGANTEAF
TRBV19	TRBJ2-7	ASSGGRGSYEQY
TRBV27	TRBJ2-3	ASSTWAGTDTQY
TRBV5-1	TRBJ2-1	ASSLARGGRGSPWDEQF
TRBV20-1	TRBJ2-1	SARGMTSFQF